The sequence of this T cell receptor (beta chain) was determined in a study of Ad26.COV2.S vaccination and SARS-CoV-2 variants. Study overall: The study gave Ad26.COV2.S intramuscularly, once or twice 56 days apart.

In germline, CDR1 is SGHTA, CDR2 FQGNSA. This CDR3 has 15 amino acids. V dropped 6 bases and J dropped 3 bases, with 17 bases sitting between them. Clones were sequenced by immunoSEQ multiplex PCR, and TCRdb holds only the in-frame ones, with some missing. The sample has fewer than 400,000 clones; about 86% are singletons. General study points: Placebo recipients and vaccine recipients were similar in non-spike TCR breadth. Total T cell responses, in the TCR breadth and depth analyses, may have been underestimated. Vaccinated individuals (as opposed to placebo recipients) had higher spike-specific TCR breadth.

Treatment in this sample: approximately 18 received Ad26.COV2.S at low or high dose, single or two shots; 5 received placebo; per-sample allocation not given. Sampling was done on day 63 after the first vaccine or placebo injection. In the case of this clone: Its antigen is currently unknown.

The sample here was peripheral blood, taken in a trial of Ad26.COV2.S vaccine versus placebo. J is TRBJ1-2 and V is TRBV7-2, with D maybe TRBD1 (6 bases). The TCR originated in a person aged 18-65 years who received the Ad26.COV2.S COVID-19 vaccine or a placebo. CDR3 region: CASSQKTGNDYGYTF. DNA for the CDR3: TGTGCCAGCAGTCAAAAGACAGGCAACGACTATGGCTACACCTTC.